Below are 17 T cell receptor beta chains sequenced from a single sample in a study of T cells after yellow fever vaccination. MiXCR, applied by TCRdb to the 5' RACE reads, yields one record per CDR3 protein. This table has some 120,000 distinct CDR3 sequences, roughly 15% appearing once. Material: CD8+ T cells sorted from PBMCs, obtained 5 days after the yellow fever booster vaccination. The source of these receptors is a man between 18 and 29 years old who received the YFV17D yellow fever vaccine.

The chain joins TRBV7-9 to TRBJ2-5; D not certain. CDR1 is SEHNR, CDR2 FQNEAQ, per germline (reference sequence). V was cut by 5 bases and J by 5 bases, with 15 bases left in between. The CDR3 is 14 amino acids. DNA of the CDR3: TGTGCCAGCAGCCTCTCCCGTCCGTGGGAGACCCAGTACTTC. Its protein product is CASSLSRPWETQYF.

This clonotype was counted at least ten times. The chain uses TRBV7-2 and TRBJ2-7, with D perhaps matching TRBD2 (5 bases). This CDR3 is built from 14 residues. V was clipped by 2 bases and J by 3 bases, with 11 bases between them. Germline assignment: CDR1 SGHTA and CDR2 FQGNSA. The CDR3 region has the DNA TGTGCCAGCAGCTTATTTCCGGGGAACTACGAGCAGTACTTC. Encoded protein: CASSLFPGNYEQYF. The entire variable domain, with the rest obtained from reference TRBV7-2 and TRBJ2-7, is as follows: GAGVSQSPSNKVTEKGKDVELRCDPISGHTALYWYRQSLGQGLEFLIYFQGNSAPDKSGLPSDRFSAERTGGSVSTLTIQRTQQEDSAVYLCASSLFPGNYEQYFGPGTRLTVT.

In its sample, this clonotype was seen a few times. This chain connects TRBV6-5 to TRBJ2-7; tentative D call: TRBD2 (7 bases). Germline V CDR1 and CDR2: MNHEY, SVGAGI. The CDR3 length is 17 residues. V was pared by 2 bases and J by 5 bases, with 22 bases between. In DNA form, the CDR3 reads TGTGCCAGCAGTTACGAAGGGGGTGGAGCGGGGTATGACGAGCAGTACTTC. Translation: CASSYEGGGAGYDEQYF.

This clonotype has a handful of counts. The V gene is TRBV6-5, the J gene TRBJ2-3; 10 bases agree with TRBD2. Per the germline V gene, CDR1 is MNHEY and CDR2 is SVGAGI. V was pared by 1 base and J by 2 bases, with 9 bases of the junction left unmatched. The CDR3 totals 18 residues. The CDR3 nucleotides read TGTGCCAGCAGTTACTTACCGCTAGCGGGGGCGAACACAGATACGCAGTATTTT. This gives the protein CASSYLPLAGANTDTQYF.

In its sample, this clonotype was seen a few times. This chain joins TRBV10-3 and TRBJ2-5; no clear D. Trimming removed 3 bases at V and 6 bases at J, with 11 bases between. There are 13 residues in the CDR3. Per the germline V gene, CDR1 is ENHRY and CDR2 is SYGVKD. DNA of the CDR3: TGTGCCATCAGTGACGTCGGTATCCAGACCCAGTACTTC. It is translated as CAISDVGIQTQYF.

This clonotype occurred a few times. This sequence joins TRBV9 and TRBJ2-3; D not certain. Trimming shortened V by 1 base and J by 0 bases, and 3 bases separated the two germline ends. CDR1 and CDR2 from the germline V gene are SGDLS and YYNGEE. The CDR3 has 13 amino acids. The CDR3 reads CASSVPSTDTQYF. CDR3 nucleotides: TGTGCCAGCAGCGTACCCAGCACAGATACGCAGTATTTT.

This clonotype was picked up a small number of times. The chain carries TRBV4-1 and TRBJ1-6; TRBD1 might be the D (5 bases). The V gene's germline CDR1 is MGHRA and CDR2 YSYEKL. The V end lost 0 bases, the J end lost 9 bases, and 15 bases lay between the germline ends. CDR3 size: 16 residues. Written as DNA, the CDR3 is TGCGCCAGCAGCCAAGAGTGGGGGGGGATGCTTTCACCCCTCCACTTT. It specifies CASSQEWGGMLSPLHF.

The V and J genes are TRBV7-2 and TRBJ1-5; 8 bases are a match to TRBD1. The ends lost 8 bases at V and 4 bases at J; junction bases unmatched: 10. The CDR3 covers 15 residues. Germline V CDR1 and CDR2: SGHTA, FQGNSA. The CDR3 spells CASARQGARNQPQHF. For the CDR3, the DNA is TGTGCCAGCGCACGGCAGGGGGCACGGAATCAGCCCCAGCATTTT.

This clonotype was counted a few times. The chain uses TRBV20-1 and TRBJ2-7; 9 bases align to TRBD1. The CDR3 is 13 amino acids. CDR1 is DFQATT and CDR2 is SNEGSKA in the germline V gene (reference sequence). Losses at the gene ends were 1 base for V and 3 bases for J; bases not matched to a gene: 1. CDR3 residues: CSARGDRDYEQYV. CDR3 nucleotide sequence: TGCAGTGCTAGAGGGGACAGGGACTACGAGCAGTACGTC.

This clonotype has a handful of counts. The V and J genes are TRBV7-3 and TRBJ2-5; D possibly matches TRBD1 or TRBD2 (5 bases each). The V and J ends lost 3 bases and 2 bases respectively, with 16 bases between them. CDR3 length: 16 amino acids. Germline CDR1 SGHTA, CDR2 FQGTGA. The CDR3 region has the DNA TGTGCCAGCAGCTTGTGGATTCAGGGACCGCAAGAGACCCAGTACTTC. Translating it yields CASSLWIQGPQETQYF. Combining the CDR3 with reference TRBV7-3 and TRBJ2-5 gives the whole variable domain GAGVSQTPSNKVTEKGKYVELRCDPISGHTALYWYRQSLGQGPEFLIYFQGTGAADDSGLPNDRFFAVRPEGSVSTLKIQRTERGDSAVYLCASSLWIQGPQETQYFGPGTRLLVL.

The sample holds a few counts of this clonotype. The chain joins TRBV6-6 to TRBJ2-7; D is unclear. Germline CDR1 and CDR2: MNHNY and SVGAGI (reference sequence). V was cut by 4 bases and J by 5 bases, with 15 bases left in between. The CDR3 length is 14 residues. CDR3 sequence reads: CASSSMGSLDEQYF. For the CDR3, the DNA is TGTGCCAGCAGTTCAATGGGGTCCCTGGACGAGCAGTACTTC.

This chain connects TRBV7-6 to TRBJ2-2, with unresolved D. CDR3 length: 21 residues. V was pared by 1 base and J by 6 bases, with 30 bases between. Germline CDR1 reads SGHVS; CDR2 reads FNYEAQ. The CDR3, as DNA: TGTGCCAGCAGCTTAGTTTCGTGGGGTCGGATACTCCCCCCTGGGCCCGGGGAGCTGTTTTTT. This codes for CASSLVSWGRILPPGPGELFF.

There are a few counts of this clonotype. This chain links TRBV20-1 with TRBJ2-7; no firm D call. The CDR3 has 12 residues. Germline values: CDR1 DFQATT, CDR2 SNEGSKA (reference sequence). The V end lost 3 bases, the J end lost 3 bases, and 9 bases lay between the germline ends. This CDR3 reads CSARPELYEQYF. For the CDR3, the DNA is TGCAGTGCTAGGCCGGAGCTCTACGAGCAGTACTTC.

This clonotype was found a few times. The chain uses TRBV7-2 and TRBJ2-7; D is undetermined. Trimming took off 8 bases at V and 0 bases at J, with 14 bases between the two ends. The CDR3 runs 14 residues. From germline, CDR1 is SGHTA and CDR2 FQGNSA. The CDR3 region has the DNA TGTGCCAGCTCCCCCCCTCGAGACTCCTACGAGCAGTACGTC. This gives the protein CASSPPRDSYEQYV.

The chain has TRBV3-1 and TRBJ2-5; TRBD1 agrees at 8 bases. Germline values: CDR1 LGHDT, CDR2 YNNKEL (reference sequence). The J segment lost 5 bases and the V segment lost 0 bases, leaving 8 bases of the junction unmatched. This CDR3 spans 16 amino acids. This CDR3 is CASSQELRGRWETQYF. The DNA for the CDR3 is TGTGCCAGCAGCCAAGAACTCAGGGGGCGCTGGGAGACCCAGTACTTC.

This rearrangement joins TRBV7-9 to TRBJ2-1, with TRBD2 identical over 10 bases. The V segment lost 1 base and the J segment 5 bases; nucleotides outside the gene matches: 5. CDR1 SEHNR and CDR2 FQNEAQ come from the germline V gene (reference sequence). The CDR3 consists of 16 residues. CDR3 amino acids: CASSLVPSGGDNEQFF. CDR3 in DNA: TGTGCCAGCAGCTTAGTCCCAAGCGGGGGGGACAATGAGCAGTTCTTC.

J is TRBJ1-5 and V is TRBV5-1; weak D call: TRBD1 (5 bases). V was clipped by 4 bases and J by 0 bases, with 17 bases between them. The CDR3 sequence is 17 residues long. Looked up from germline, CDR1 is SGHRS and CDR2 is YFSETQ. DNA for the CDR3: TGCGCCAGCAGCCCCCCGGGGGGTGAATATAGCAATCAGCCCCAGCATTTT. Translated, it gives CASSPPGGEYSNQPQHF. The complete variable domain, with remaining parts taken from reference TRBV5-1 and TRBJ1-5, reads KAGVTQTPRYLIKTRGQQVTLSCSPISGHRSVSWYQQTPGQGLQFLFEYFSETQRNKGNFPGRFSGRQFSNSRSEMNVSTLELGDSALYLCASSPPGGEYSNQPQHFGDGTRLSIL.